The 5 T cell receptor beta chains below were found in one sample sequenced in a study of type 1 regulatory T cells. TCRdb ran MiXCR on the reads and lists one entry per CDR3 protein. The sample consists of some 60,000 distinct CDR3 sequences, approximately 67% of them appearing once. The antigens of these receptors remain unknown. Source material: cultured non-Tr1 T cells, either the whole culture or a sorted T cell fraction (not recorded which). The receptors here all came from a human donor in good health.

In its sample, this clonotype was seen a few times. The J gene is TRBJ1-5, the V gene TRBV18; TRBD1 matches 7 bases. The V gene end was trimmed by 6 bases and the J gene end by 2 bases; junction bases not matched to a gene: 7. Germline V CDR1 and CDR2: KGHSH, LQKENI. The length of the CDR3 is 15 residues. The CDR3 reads CASSQGQTGNQPQHF. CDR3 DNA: TGTGCCAGCTCGCAGGGACAGACGGGCAATCAGCCCCAGCATTTT.

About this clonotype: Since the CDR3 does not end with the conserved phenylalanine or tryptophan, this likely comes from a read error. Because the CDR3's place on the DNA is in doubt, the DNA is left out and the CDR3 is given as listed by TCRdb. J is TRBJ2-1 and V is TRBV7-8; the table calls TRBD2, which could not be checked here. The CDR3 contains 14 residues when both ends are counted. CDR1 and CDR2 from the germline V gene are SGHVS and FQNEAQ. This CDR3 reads CASSGRDYDKEQVC.

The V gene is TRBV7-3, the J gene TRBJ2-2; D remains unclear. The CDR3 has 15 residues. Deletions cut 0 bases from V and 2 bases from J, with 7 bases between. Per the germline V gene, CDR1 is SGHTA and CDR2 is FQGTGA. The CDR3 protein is CASSLTASNTGELFF. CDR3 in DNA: TGTGCCAGCAGCTTAACGGCGAGTAACACCGGGGAGCTGTTTTTT.

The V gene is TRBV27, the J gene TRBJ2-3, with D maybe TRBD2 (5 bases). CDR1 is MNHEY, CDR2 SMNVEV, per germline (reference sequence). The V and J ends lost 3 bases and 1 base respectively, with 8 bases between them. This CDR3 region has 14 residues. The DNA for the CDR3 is TGTGCCAGCAGTTTCAGTAGCGGCACAGATACGCAGTATTTT. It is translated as CASSFSSGTDTQYF.

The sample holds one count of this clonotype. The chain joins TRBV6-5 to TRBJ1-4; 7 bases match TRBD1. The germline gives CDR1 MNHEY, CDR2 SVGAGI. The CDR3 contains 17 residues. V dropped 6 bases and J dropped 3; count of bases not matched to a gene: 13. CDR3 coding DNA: TGTGCCAGCAGCCGCGGGTACAGGGGCCGTCCTAATGAAAAACTGTTTTTT. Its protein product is CASSRGYRGRPNEKLFF.